This T cell receptor (beta chain) is from a study of blood T cell repertoires in COVID-19. As for the study in general: Acute and convalescent COVID-19 specimens originated in the United States, Italy and Spain.

How the authors handled the data: It was from reference gene primer amplification that nucleated cell counts were estimated. TCRdb's copy holds only in-frame clones and misses some; the assay was immunoSEQ multiplex PCR. Clone size and V and J calls were adopted from that table, with D and trimming inferred from the DNA. The profile shows a few hundred thousand clones, more than 85% of them singletons. Germline CDR1 and CDR2: MNHEY and SMNVEV (reference sequence). The CDR3 runs 15 residues. V gave up 5 bases and J gave up 5 bases; unmatched junction bases: 6. Two negative PCRs, clearance, or symptom resolution had been documented for recovered Cohort 3 donors.

The clonotype was recovered from a woman aged 50 to 60 who had recovered from COVID-19. The sample consisted of PBMCs or T cells enriched from blood (not recorded which). This chain uses TRBV27 with TRBJ2-3, with 11 bases that match TRBD2. The CDR3 here is CASSILAGEVDTQYF. The CDR3, as DNA: TGTGCCAGCAGTATACTAGCGGGAGAGGTAGATACGCAGTATTTT.